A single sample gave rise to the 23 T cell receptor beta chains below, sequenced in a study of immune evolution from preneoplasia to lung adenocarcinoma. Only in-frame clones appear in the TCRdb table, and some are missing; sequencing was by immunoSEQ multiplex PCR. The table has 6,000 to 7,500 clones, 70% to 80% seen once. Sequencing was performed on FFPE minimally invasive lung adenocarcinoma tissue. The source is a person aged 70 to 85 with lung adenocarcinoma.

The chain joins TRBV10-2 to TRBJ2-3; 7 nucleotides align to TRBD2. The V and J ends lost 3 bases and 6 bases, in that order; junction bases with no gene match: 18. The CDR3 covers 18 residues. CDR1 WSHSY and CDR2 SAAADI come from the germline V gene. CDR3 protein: CASSDRRLLATLADTQYF. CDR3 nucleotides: TGCGCCAGCAGTGACCGTCGCTTACTAGCGACTCTGGCGGATACGCAGTATTTT.

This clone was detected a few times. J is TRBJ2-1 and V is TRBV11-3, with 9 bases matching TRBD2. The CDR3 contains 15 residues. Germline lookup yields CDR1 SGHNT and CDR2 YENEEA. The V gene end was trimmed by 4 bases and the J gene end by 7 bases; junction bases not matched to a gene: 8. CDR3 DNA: TGTGCCAGCAGCTCAGGACTAGCGCCGGGTAATGAGCAGTTCTTC. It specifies CASSSGLAPGNEQFF. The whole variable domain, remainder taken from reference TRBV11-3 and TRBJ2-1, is EAGVVQSPRYKIIEKKQPVAFWCNPISGHNTLYWYLQNLGQGPELLIRYENEEAVDDSQLPKDRFSAERLKGVDSTLKIQPAELGDSAVYLCASSSGLAPGNEQFFGPGTRLTVL.

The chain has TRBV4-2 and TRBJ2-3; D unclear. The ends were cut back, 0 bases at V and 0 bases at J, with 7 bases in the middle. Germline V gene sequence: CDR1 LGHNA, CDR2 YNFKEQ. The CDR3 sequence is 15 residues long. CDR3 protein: CASSQDGLSTDTQYF. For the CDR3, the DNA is TGTGCCAGCAGCCAAGATGGCTTAAGCACAGATACGCAGTATTTT.

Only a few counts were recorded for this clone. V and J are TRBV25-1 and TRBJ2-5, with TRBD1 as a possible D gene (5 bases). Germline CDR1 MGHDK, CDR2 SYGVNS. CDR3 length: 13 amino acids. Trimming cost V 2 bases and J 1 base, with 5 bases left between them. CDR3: CASSERGQETQYF. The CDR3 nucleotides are TGTGCCAGCAGTGAAAGGGGCCAAGAGACCCAGTACTTC.

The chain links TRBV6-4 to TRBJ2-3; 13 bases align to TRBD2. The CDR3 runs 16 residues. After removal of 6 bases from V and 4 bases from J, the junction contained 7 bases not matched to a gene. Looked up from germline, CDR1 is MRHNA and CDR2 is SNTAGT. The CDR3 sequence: CASSATSGGPPDTQYF. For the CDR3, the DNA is TGTGCCAGCAGCGCGACTAGCGGGGGGCCCCCAGATACGCAGTATTTT.

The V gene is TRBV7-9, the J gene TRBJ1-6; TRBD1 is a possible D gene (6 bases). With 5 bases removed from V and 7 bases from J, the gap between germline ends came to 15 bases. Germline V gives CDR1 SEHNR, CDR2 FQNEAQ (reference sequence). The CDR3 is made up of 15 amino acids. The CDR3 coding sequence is TGTGCCAGCAGCCGGATCACAGGGCCGAATTCACCCCTCCACTTT. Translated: CASSRITGPNSPLHF.

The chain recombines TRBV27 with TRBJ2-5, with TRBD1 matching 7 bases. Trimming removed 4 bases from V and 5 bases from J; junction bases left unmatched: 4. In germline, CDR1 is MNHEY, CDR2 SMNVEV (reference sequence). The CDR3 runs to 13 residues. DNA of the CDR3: TGTGCCAGCAGTTACACAGGGGTGGAGACCCAGTACTTC. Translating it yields CASSYTGVETQYF.

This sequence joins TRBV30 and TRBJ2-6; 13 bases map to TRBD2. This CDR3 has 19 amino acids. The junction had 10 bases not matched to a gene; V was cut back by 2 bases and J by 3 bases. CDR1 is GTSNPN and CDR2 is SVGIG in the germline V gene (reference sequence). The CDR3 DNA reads TGTGCCTGGAGTCCCCCGACTAGCGGGAGGTTGATTGGGGCCAACGTCCTGACTTTC. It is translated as CAWSPPTSGRLIGANVLTF.

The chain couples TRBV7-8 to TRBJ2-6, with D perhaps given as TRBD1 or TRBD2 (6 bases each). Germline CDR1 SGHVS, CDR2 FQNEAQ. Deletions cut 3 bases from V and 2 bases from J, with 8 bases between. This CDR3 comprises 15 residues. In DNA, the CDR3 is TGTGCCAGCAGCTTGGGGGGCCCTGGGGCCAACGTCCTGACTTTC. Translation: CASSLGGPGANVLTF. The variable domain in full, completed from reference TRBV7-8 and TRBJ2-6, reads GAGVSQSPRYKVAKRGQDVALRCDPISGHVSLFWYQQALGQGPEFLTYFQNEAQLDKSGLPSDRFFAERPEGSVSTLKIQRTQQEDSAVYLCASSLGGPGANVLTFGAGSRLTVL.

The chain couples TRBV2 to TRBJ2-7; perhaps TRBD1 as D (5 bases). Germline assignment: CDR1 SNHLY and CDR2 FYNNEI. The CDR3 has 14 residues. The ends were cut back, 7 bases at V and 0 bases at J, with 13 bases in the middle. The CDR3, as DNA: TGTGCCAGCATGAGACAGTGGGACTCCTACGAGCAGTACTTC. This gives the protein CASMRQWDSYEQYF.

The CDR3 coding sequence is TGTGCCAGCAGCCTGGACAGGGTAGGAGATTCACCCCTCCACTTT. It is translated as CASSLDRVGDSPLHF. The J gene is TRBJ1-6, the V gene TRBV7-9; 8 nucleotides agree with TRBD1. In germline, CDR1 is SEHNR, CDR2 FQNEAQ (reference sequence). The CDR3 consists of 15 residues. V trimming: 5 bases; J trimming: 8 bases; junction bases outside the gene matches: 8.

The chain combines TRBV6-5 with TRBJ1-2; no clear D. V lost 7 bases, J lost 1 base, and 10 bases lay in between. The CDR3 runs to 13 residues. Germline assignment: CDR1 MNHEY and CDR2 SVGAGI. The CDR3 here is CASTDGFNYGYTF. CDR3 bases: TGTGCCAGCACCGACGGATTTAACTATGGCTACACCTTC.

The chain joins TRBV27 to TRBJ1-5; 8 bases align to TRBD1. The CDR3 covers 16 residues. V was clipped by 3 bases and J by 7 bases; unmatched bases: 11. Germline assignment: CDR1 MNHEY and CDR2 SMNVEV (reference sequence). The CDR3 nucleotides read TGTGCCAGCAGTTTTTCATCCGTCAGGGGGCGGCAGCCCCAGCATTTT. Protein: CASSFSSVRGRQPQHF.

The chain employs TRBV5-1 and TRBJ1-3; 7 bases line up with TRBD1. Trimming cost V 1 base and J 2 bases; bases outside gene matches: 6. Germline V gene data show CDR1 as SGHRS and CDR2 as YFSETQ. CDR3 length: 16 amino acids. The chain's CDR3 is CASSLRTGTAGNTIYF. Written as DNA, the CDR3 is TGCGCCAGCAGCTTGCGAACCGGGACAGCTGGAAACACCATATATTTT.

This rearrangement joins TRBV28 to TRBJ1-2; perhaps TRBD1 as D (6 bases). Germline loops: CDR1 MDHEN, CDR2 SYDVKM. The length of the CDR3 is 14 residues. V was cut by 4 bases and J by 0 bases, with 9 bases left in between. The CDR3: CASSSGASNYGYTF. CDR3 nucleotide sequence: TGTGCCAGCAGTTCAGGGGCGTCTAACTATGGCTACACCTTC.

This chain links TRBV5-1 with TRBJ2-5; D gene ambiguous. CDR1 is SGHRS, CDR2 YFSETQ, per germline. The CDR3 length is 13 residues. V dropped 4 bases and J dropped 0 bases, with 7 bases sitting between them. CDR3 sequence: CASSRSDQETQYF. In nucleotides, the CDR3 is TGCGCCAGCAGCAGGTCAGACCAAGAGACCCAGTACTTC.

This CDR3 is CASSPNRGEQYF. Here the CDR3 DNA reads TGTGCCAGCAGCCCCAACAGGGGGGAGCAGTACTTC. The chain couples TRBV28 to TRBJ2-7; 8 positions agree with TRBD1. This CDR3 is 12 amino acids long. Germline CDR1 is MDHEN and CDR2 is SYDVKM. The trim removed 6 bases at V and 7 bases at J, leaving 5 bases unmatched.

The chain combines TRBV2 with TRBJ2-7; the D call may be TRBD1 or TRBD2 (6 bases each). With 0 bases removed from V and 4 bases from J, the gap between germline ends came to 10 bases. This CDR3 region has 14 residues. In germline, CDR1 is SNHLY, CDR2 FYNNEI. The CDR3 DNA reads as TGTGCCAGCAGTGAAGCGGGGGCGGGGTACGAGCAGTACTTC. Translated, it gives CASSEAGAGYEQYF.

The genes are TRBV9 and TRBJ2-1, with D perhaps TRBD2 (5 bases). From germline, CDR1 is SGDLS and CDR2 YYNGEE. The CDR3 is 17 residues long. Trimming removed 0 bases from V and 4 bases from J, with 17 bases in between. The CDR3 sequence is CASSVGSGATIYNEQFF. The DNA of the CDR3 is TGTGCCAGCAGCGTAGGAAGCGGAGCCACCATTTACAATGAGCAGTTCTTC.

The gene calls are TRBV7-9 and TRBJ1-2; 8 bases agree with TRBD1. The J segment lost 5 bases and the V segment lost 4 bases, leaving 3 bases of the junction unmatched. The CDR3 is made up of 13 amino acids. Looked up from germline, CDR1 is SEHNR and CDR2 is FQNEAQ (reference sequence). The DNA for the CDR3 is TGTGCCAGCAGCTCATACAGGGGGTATGGCTACACCTTC. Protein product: CASSSYRGYGYTF. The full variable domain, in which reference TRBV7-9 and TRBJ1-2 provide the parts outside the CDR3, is DTGVSQNPRHKITKRGQNVTFRCDPISEHNRLYWYRQTLGQGPEFLTYFQNEAQLEKSRLLSDRFSAERPKGSFSTLEIQRTEQGDSAMYLCASSSYRGYGYTFGSGTRLTVV.

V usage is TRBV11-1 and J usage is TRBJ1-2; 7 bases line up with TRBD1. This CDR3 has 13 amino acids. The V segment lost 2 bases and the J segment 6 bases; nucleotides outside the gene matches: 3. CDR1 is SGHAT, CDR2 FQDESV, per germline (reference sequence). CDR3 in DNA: TGTGCCAGCAGCTTACCCAGGGGGAATGGCTACACCTTC. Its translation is CASSLPRGNGYTF.

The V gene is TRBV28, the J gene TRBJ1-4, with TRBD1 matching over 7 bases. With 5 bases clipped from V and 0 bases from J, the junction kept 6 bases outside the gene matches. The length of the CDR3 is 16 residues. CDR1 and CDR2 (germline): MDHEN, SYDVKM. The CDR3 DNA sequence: TGTGCCAGCAGTCTCCGGACAGGAGCAACTAATGAAAAACTGTTTTTT. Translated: CASSLRTGATNEKLFF.

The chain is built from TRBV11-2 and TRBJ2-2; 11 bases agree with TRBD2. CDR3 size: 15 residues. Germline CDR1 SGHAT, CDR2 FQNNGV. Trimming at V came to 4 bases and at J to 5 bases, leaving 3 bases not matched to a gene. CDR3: CASSWGTSGTGELFF. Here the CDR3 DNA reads TGTGCCAGCAGCTGGGGGACTAGCGGAACCGGGGAGCTGTTTTTT.